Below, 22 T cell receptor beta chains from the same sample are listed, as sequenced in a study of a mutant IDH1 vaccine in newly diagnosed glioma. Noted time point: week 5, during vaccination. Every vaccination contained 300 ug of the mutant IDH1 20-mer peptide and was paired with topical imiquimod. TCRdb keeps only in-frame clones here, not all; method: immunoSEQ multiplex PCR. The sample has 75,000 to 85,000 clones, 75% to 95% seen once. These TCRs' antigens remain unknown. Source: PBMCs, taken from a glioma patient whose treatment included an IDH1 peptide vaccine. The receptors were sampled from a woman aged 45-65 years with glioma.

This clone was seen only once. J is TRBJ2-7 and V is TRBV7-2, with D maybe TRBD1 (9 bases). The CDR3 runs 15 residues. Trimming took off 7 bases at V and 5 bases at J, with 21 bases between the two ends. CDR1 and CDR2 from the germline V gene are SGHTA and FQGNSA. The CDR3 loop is CASTSGGQGYHEQYF. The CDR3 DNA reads TGTGCCAGCACCAGCGGGGGACAGGGATACCACGAGCAGTACTTC.

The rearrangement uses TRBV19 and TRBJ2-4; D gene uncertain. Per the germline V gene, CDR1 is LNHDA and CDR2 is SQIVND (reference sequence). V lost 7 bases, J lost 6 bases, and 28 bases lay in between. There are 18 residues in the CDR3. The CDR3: CASIGLGLGRSDSNIQYF. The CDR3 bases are TGTGCCAGTATAGGCCTCGGATTAGGCAGGAGCGACTCAAACATTCAGTACTTC.

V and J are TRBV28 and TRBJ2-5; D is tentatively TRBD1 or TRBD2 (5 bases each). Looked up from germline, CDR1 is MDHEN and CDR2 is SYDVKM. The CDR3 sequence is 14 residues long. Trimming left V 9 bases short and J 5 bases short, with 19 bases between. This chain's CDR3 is CASGQGVVGETQYF. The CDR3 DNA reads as TGTGCCAGTGGCCAGGGAGTCGTTGGGGAGACCCAGTACTTC.

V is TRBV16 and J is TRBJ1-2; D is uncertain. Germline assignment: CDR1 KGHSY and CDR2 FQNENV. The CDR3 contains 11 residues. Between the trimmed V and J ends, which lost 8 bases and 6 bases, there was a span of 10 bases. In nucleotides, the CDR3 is TGTGCCAGCGATCGGGGAAATGGCTACACCTTC. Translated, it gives CASDRGNGYTF.

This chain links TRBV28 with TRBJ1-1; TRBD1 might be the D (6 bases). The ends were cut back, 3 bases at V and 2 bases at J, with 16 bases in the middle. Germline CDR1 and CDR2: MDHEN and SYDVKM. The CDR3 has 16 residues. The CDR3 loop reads CASSFLIGGQNTEAFF. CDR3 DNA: TGTGCCAGCAGTTTTCTAATAGGGGGACAAAACACTGAAGCTTTCTTT.

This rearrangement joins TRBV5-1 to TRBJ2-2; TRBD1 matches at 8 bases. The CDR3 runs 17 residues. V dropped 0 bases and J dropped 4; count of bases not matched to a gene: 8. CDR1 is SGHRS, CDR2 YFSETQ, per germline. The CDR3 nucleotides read TGCGCCAGCAGCTTGGTGGCGGGACAGGCCGGCACCGGGGAGCTGTTTTTT. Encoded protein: CASSLVAGQAGTGELFF.

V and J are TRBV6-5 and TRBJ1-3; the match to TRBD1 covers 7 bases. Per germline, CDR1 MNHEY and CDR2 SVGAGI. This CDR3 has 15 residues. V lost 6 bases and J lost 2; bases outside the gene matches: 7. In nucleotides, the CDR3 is TGTGCCAGCAGATCCTCACAGGGGACTGGAAACACCATATATTTT. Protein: CASRSSQGTGNTIYF.

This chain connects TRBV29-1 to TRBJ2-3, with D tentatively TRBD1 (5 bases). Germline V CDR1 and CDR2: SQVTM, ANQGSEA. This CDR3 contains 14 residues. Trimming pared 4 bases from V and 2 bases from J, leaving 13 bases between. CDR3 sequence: CSVGRVGATDTQYF. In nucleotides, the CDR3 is TGCAGCGTTGGCAGGGTAGGGGCCACAGATACGCAGTATTTT.

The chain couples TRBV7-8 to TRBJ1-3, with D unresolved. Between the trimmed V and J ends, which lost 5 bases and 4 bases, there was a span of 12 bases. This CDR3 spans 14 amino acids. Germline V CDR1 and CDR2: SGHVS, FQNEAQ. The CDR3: CASSDGIAGNTIYF. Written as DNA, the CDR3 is TGTGCCAGCAGCGATGGTATAGCAGGAAACACCATATATTTT.

CDR3 DNA sequence: TGTGCCAGCAGTGAAGGTTCAGGAAGGCCCCAGCATTTT. Translation gives CASSEGSGRPQHF. The J gene is TRBJ1-5, the V gene TRBV6-1; D unclear. This CDR3 region has 13 residues. Trimming pared 1 base from V and 9 bases from J, leaving 10 bases between. Germline values: CDR1 MNHNS, CDR2 SASEGT.

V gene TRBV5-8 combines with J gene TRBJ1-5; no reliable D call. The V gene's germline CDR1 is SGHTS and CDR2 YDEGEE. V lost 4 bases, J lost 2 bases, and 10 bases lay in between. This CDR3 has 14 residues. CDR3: CASSPVRGNQPQHF. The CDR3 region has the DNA TGTGCCAGCAGCCCCGTTAGGGGCAATCAGCCCCAGCATTTT.

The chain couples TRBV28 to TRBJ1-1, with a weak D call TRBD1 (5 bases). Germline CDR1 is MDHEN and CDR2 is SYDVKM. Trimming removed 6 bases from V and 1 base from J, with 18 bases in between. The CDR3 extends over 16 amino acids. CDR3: CASSSRDSGWNTEAFF. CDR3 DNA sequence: TGTGCCAGCAGCAGCCGGGACTCAGGATGGAACACTGAAGCTTTCTTT.

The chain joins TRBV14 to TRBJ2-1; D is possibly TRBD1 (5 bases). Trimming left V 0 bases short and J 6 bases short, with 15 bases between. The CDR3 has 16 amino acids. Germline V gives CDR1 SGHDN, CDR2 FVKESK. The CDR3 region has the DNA TGTGCCAGCAGCCAAGAACAGGTAGTGGGGATCAATGAGCAGTTCTTC. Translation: CASSQEQVVGINEQFF. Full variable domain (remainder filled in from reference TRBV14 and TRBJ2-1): EAGVTQFPSHSVIEKGQTVTLRCDPISGHDNLYWYRRVMGKEIKFLLHFVKESKQDESGMPNNRFLAERTGGTYSTLKVQPAELEDSGVYFCASSQEQVVGINEQFFGPGTRLTVL.

The CDR3 DNA follows: TGTGCCAGCAGCCGACTGATGGGTTCTGGAAACACCATATATTTT. Translated, it gives CASSRLMGSGNTIYF. The gene calls are TRBV5-8 and TRBJ1-3; D unclear. CDR3 length: 15 residues. Germline-derived CDR1 and CDR2 are SGHTS and YDEGEE. V was clipped by 4 bases and J by 1 base, with 12 bases between them.

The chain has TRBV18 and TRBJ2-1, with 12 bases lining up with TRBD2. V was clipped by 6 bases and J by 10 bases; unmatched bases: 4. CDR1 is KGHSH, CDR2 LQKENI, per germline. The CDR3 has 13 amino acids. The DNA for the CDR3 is TGTGCCAGCTCCCAGGGACTAGCGGGCGAGCAGTTCTTC. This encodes CASSQGLAGEQFF.

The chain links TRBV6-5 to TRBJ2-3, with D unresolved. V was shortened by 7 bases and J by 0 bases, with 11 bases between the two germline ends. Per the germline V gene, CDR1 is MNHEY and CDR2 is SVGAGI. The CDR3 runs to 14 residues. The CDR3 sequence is CASTSPWSTDTQYF. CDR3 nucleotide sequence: TGTGCCAGCACCTCCCCTTGGAGCACAGATACGCAGTATTTT.

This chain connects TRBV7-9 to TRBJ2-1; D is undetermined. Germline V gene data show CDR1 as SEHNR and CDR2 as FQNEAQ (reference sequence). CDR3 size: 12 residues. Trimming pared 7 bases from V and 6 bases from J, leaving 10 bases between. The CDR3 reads CASTFMSNEQFF. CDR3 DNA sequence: TGTGCCAGCACCTTCATGTCCAATGAGCAGTTCTTC.

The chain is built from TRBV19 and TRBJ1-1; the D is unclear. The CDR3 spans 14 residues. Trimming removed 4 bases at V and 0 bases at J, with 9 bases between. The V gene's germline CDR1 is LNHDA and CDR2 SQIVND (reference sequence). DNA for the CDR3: TGTGCCAGTAGTAAGGGCCTTTTGAACACTGAAGCTTTCTTT. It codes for CASSKGLLNTEAFF.

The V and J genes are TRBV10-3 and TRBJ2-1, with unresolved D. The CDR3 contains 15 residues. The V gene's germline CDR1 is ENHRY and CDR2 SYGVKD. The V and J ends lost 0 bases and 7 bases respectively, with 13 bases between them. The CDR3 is CAISESEPRTNEQFF. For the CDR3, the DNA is TGTGCCATCAGTGAGTCGGAGCCACGGACGAATGAGCAGTTCTTC.

The CDR3 spells CASSEVAAYGYTF. For the CDR3, the DNA is TGTGCCAGCAGTGAGGTAGCAGCCTATGGCTACACCTTC. The gene calls are TRBV2 and TRBJ1-2; D is ambiguous. Trimming removed 3 bases at V and 4 bases at J, with 9 bases between. Germline CDR1 and CDR2: SNHLY and FYNNEI. The CDR3 extends over 13 amino acids.

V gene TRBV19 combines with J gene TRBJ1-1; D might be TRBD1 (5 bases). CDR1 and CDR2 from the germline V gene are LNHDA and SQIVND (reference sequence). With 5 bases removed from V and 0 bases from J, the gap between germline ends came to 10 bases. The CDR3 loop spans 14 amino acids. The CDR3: CASSSTAMNTEAFF. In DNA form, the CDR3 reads TGTGCCAGTAGTTCGACAGCCATGAACACTGAAGCTTTCTTT.

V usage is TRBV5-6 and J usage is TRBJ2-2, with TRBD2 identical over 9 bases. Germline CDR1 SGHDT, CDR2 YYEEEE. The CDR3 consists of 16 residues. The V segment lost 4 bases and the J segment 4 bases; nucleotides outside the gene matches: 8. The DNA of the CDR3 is TGTGCCAGCAGCCCCAGGGTAGCGGGAGTCACCGGGGAGCTGTTTTTT. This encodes CASSPRVAGVTGELFF.